The entry below describes one T cell receptor beta chain. Its target is not known. This record belongs to a study of T cell repertoires in cytomegalovirus infection. For the study at large: Indicated by public TCR beta signatures were CMV infection and matching HLA type.

TCRdb recomputed calls from the reads with MiXCR, one row per CDR3 protein. The sample lists some 700,000 distinct CDR3 sequences, around 30% occurring once. The sample here was cultured PBMCs, taken from culture after CMV antigen stimulation. This receptor was taken from a human donor in good health (CMV status not recorded). Some clones in this sample may be carry-over from other donors' samples.

The CDR3 is CASSFYDTFQETQYF. The CDR3 coding sequence is TGTGCCAGCAGCTTTTACGACACCTTCCAAGAGACCCAGTACTTC. The chain is built from TRBV7-6 and TRBJ2-5; D not resolved. Looked up from germline, CDR1 is SGHVS and CDR2 is FNYEAQ. V shed 3 bases and J shed 1 base, with 12 bases lying between them. The CDR3 length is 15 residues.